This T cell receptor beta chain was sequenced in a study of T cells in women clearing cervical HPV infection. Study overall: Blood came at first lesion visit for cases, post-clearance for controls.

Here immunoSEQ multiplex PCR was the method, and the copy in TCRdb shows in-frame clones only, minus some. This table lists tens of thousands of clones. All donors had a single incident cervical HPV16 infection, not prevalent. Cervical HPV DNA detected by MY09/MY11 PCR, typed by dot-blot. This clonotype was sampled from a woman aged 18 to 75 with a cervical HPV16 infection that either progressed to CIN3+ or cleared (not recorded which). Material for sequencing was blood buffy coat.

The CDR3 here is CASSLGGNSYFPQHF. Incomplete CDR3 DNA: TGCGCCAGCAGCTTGGGCGGGAACAGCTATTTCCCC. J is TRBJ1-5 and V is TRBV5-1; D remains unclear. Read sequence stops 3 residues before the CDR3 end, and the germline J gene provides the missing end. The CDR3 spans 15 residues. The V gene's germline CDR1 is SGHRS and CDR2 YFSETQ. The full variable domain, completed using reference TRBV5-1 and TRBJ1-5, is KAGVTQTPRYLIKTRGQQVTLSCSPISGHRSVSWYQQTPGQGLQFLFEYFSETQRNKGNFPGRFSGRQFSNSRSEMNVSTLELGDSALYLCASSLGGNSYFPQHFGDGTRLSIL.